These 26 T cell receptor beta chains were all obtained from the same sample, sequenced in a study of PD-1 blockade in classical Hodgkin lymphoma. The time point denotes: cycle 4 day 1 (C4D1), after 6 weeks of nivolumab. Each patient's relapse followed autologous stem cell transplantation, and brentuximab vedotin exposure varied. Thawed PBMCs underwent magnetic negative selection to yield purified CD4+ T cells. Profiled with immunoSEQ multiplex PCR; TCRdb holds only in-frame clones, not every one. This table holds tens of thousands of clones, roughly 80% found once. The input for sequencing was CD4+ T cells from blood, taken before the fourth cycle of nivolumab. These receptors all stem from a human donor with classical Hodgkin lymphoma.

The CDR3 sequence is CASSSDKGYTF. The CDR3 nucleotides are TGTGCCAGCAGCTCCGACAAGGGCTACACCTTC. The gene calls are TRBV6-5 and TRBJ1-2; the D is unclear. Germline values: CDR1 MNHEY, CDR2 SVGAGI. CDR3 size: 11 residues. The V and J ends lost 6 bases and 8 bases respectively, with 10 bases between them.

This clone was seen once. CDR3 in DNA: TGTGCCTGGAGTATCAGGGGGATCGATGGCTACACCTTC. It translates to CAWSIRGIDGYTF. This chain joins TRBV30 and TRBJ1-2; 7 bases are a match to TRBD1. This CDR3 has 13 residues. V lost 2 bases, J lost 6 bases, and 6 bases stayed unmatched. The germline V gene has CDR1 GTSNPN and CDR2 SVGIG (reference sequence).

The chain has TRBV5-1 and TRBJ1-4; TRBD1 matches at 9 bases. CDR3 size: 17 residues. Germline CDR1 is SGHRS and CDR2 is YFSETQ. V shed 4 bases, J shed 8 bases, and the junction held 15 bases outside the gene matches. The chain's CDR3 is CASSVTTGTGIGEKLFF. The CDR3 bases are TGCGCCAGCAGCGTGACTACCGGGACAGGGATTGGAGAAAAACTGTTTTTT. The complete variable domain, with remaining parts taken from reference TRBV5-1 and TRBJ1-4, reads KAGVTQTPRYLIKTRGQQVTLSCSPISGHRSVSWYQQTPGQGLQFLFEYFSETQRNKGNFPGRFSGRQFSNSRSEMNVSTLELGDSALYLCASSVTTGTGIGEKLFFGSGTQLSVL.

The V and J genes are TRBV28 and TRBJ1-2; unclear D gene. The length of the CDR3 is 14 residues. CDR1 and CDR2 (germline): MDHEN, SYDVKM. Trimming cost V 6 bases and J 4 bases, with 15 bases left between them. CDR3 sequence reads: CASRVTGSAYGYTF. DNA of the CDR3: TGTGCCAGCAGGGTCACGGGGTCGGCCTATGGCTACACCTTC.

V is TRBV19 and J is TRBJ1-2; no clear D. The CDR3 spans 15 residues. V was trimmed by 3 bases and J by 0 bases, leaving 11 bases between them. Looked up from germline, CDR1 is LNHDA and CDR2 is SQIVND (reference sequence). For the CDR3, the DNA is TGTGCCAGTAGTATCGGACGGACCTCTAACTATGGCTACACCTTC. Protein: CASSIGRTSNYGYTF.

V gene TRBV10-3 combines with J gene TRBJ1-4; D unclear. The germline CDR1 and CDR2 sequences are ENHRY and SYGVKD. The ends were cut back, 6 bases at V and 0 bases at J, with 11 bases in the middle. There are 15 residues in the CDR3. For the CDR3, the DNA is TGTGCCATCAGCGAAGACGGAGCAACTAATGAAAAACTGTTTTTT. It codes for CAISEDGATNEKLFF.

The chain employs TRBV5-1 and TRBJ2-3, with D possibly being TRBD1 (6 bases). The V gene lost 4 bases and the J gene lost 4 bases, with 10 bases spanning the gap. Germline CDR1 reads SGHRS; CDR2 reads YFSETQ. The CDR3 extends over 13 amino acids. The CDR3 DNA reads TGCGCCAGCAGCGTTGGGGGCGCAGATACGCAGTATTTT. Its protein product is CASSVGGADTQYF. Variable domain in full (rest from reference TRBV5-1 and TRBJ2-3): KAGVTQTPRYLIKTRGQQVTLSCSPISGHRSVSWYQQTPGQGLQFLFEYFSETQRNKGNFPGRFSGRQFSNSRSEMNVSTLELGDSALYLCASSVGGADTQYFGPGTRLTVL.

DNA of the CDR3: TGTGCCAGCAGCTTAAGAGAGGGAGAGACCCAGTACTTC. This gives the protein CASSLREGETQYF. The gene calls are TRBV7-3 and TRBJ2-5, with D possibly matching TRBD2 (5 bases). Germline lookup yields CDR1 SGHTA and CDR2 FQGTGA. The CDR3 is 13 residues long. Trimming stripped 1 base from V and 4 bases from J, with 7 bases between.

This clone has only a few counts. J is TRBJ2-1 and V is TRBV19; no firm D call. Germline CDR1 reads LNHDA; CDR2 reads SQIVND (reference sequence). Trimming pared 6 bases from V and 2 bases from J, leaving 11 bases between. The CDR3 is made up of 14 amino acids. The CDR3 region has the DNA TGTGCCAGTAGCCCACAGCCAGCCTACAATGAGCAGTTCTTC. It codes for CASSPQPAYNEQFF. Filled out from reference TRBV19 and TRBJ2-1, the complete variable domain reads DGGITQSPKYLFRKEGQNVTLSCEQNLNHDAMYWYRQDPGQGLRLIYYSQIVNDFQKGDIAEGYSVSREKKESFPLTVTSAQKNPTAFYLCASSPQPAYNEQFFGPGTRLTVL.

The chain carries TRBV5-1 and TRBJ2-1; weak D call: TRBD1 (6 bases). Trimming pared 0 bases from V and 5 bases from J, leaving 12 bases between. Germline V gene sequence: CDR1 SGHRS, CDR2 YFSETQ. This CDR3 contains 15 residues. The CDR3 DNA reads TGCGCCAGCAGCTTGGCGGGACACCCAAACAATGAGCAGTTCTTC. Amino acids: CASSLAGHPNNEQFF.

The chain couples TRBV6-6 to TRBJ2-7; 9 bases line up with TRBD1. J gave up 0 bases and V 6 bases, and 9 bases lay outside the gene matches. Looked up from germline, CDR1 is MNHNY and CDR2 is SVGAGI (reference sequence). The CDR3 spans 16 residues. CDR3 sequence reads: CASSPNPGQGSYEQYF. DNA for the CDR3: TGTGCCAGCAGCCCAAATCCGGGACAGGGCTCCTACGAGCAGTACTTC.

This chain links TRBV5-1 with TRBJ1-1; the D is unclear. The CDR3 covers 13 residues. Trimming left V 0 bases short and J 1 base short, with 4 bases between. In germline, CDR1 is SGHRS, CDR2 YFSETQ. CDR3 protein: CASSLEQNTEAFF. CDR3 bases: TGCGCCAGCAGCTTGGAACAGAACACTGAAGCTTTCTTT.

The CDR3 protein is CASQGLYGYTF. The CDR3 region has the DNA TGTGCCTCGCAGGGTCTCTATGGCTACACCTTC. The V call is TRBV10-3, the J call TRBJ1-2, with D possibly being TRBD1 (5 bases). V was clipped by 11 bases and J by 4 bases, with 11 bases between them. Germline V gene sequence: CDR1 ENHRY, CDR2 SYGVKD. The length of the CDR3 is 11 residues.

The genes are TRBV7-8 and TRBJ2-7, with 7 bases lining up with TRBD1. Germline assignment: CDR1 SGHVS and CDR2 FQNEAQ. The CDR3 has 14 residues. The J segment lost 2 bases and the V segment lost 0 bases, leaving 1 base of the junction unmatched. In DNA form, the CDR3 reads TGTGCCAGCAGCTTAGCCACAGGGGCCTACGAGCAGTACTTC. It is translated as CASSLATGAYEQYF.

The chain is built from TRBV28 and TRBJ2-7, with 10 bases identical to TRBD2. The CDR3 sequence is 17 residues long. The ends lost 4 bases at V and 2 bases at J; junction bases unmatched: 11. CDR1 and CDR2 from the germline V gene are MDHEN and SYDVKM. The CDR3 bases are TGTGCCAGCAGTTCAGCGGCTCATGGACTAGCGGCCTACGAGCAGTACTTC. As protein: CASSSAAHGLAAYEQYF.

The chain links TRBV5-1 to TRBJ2-5; D remains ambiguous. Trimming took 0 bases from V and 7 from J, leaving 13 bases between them. The CDR3 loop spans 14 amino acids. CDR1 SGHRS and CDR2 YFSETQ come from the germline V gene. The CDR3 loop is CASSLGREIGTQYF. CDR3 bases: TGCGCCAGCAGCTTGGGTAGGGAAATTGGGACCCAGTACTTC.

The table lists this clone with a few counts. This chain connects TRBV5-1 to TRBJ1-5; D is unclear. The germline V gene has CDR1 SGHRS and CDR2 YFSETQ. Trimming took 0 bases from V and 3 from J, leaving 10 bases between them. CDR3 length equals 15 residues. Written as DNA, the CDR3 is TGCGCCAGCAGCTTGGCTGGTACCTCCAATCAGCCCCAGCATTTT. Its translation is CASSLAGTSNQPQHF.

The chain recombines TRBV7-8 with TRBJ1-5; D unclear. The length of the CDR3 is 13 residues. Trimming pared 0 bases from V and 4 bases from J, leaving 4 bases between. CDR1 is SGHVS, CDR2 FQNEAQ, per germline. CDR3 protein: CASSLALNQPQHF. The CDR3 nucleotides are TGTGCCAGCAGCTTAGCACTAAATCAGCCCCAGCATTTT.

CDR3 in amino acids: CASSHTDTQYF. CDR3 coding DNA: TGTGCCAGCAGCCACACAGATACGCAGTATTTT. The chain is built from TRBV6-6 and TRBJ2-3; D ambiguous. The V end lost 6 bases, the J end lost 2 bases, and 3 bases lay between the germline ends. Germline V CDR1 and CDR2: MNHNY, SVGAGI (reference sequence). The CDR3 extends over 11 amino acids.

This clone was recorded only once. This chain joins TRBV7-8 and TRBJ2-7; TRBD1 aligns across 7 bases. Per the germline V gene, CDR1 is SGHVS and CDR2 is FQNEAQ. The CDR3 runs to 14 residues. J lost 2 bases, V lost 3 bases, and 4 bases had no gene match. The CDR3 DNA reads as TGTGCCAGCAGCTTGGAGGACAGGACCTACGAGCAGTACTTC. Its protein product is CASSLEDRTYEQYF.

This clone was seen a single time. V usage is TRBV5-1 and J usage is TRBJ1-4; D is ambiguous. The CDR3 sequence is 14 residues long. Trimming took off 0 bases at V and 0 bases at J, with 3 bases between the two ends. The germline gives CDR1 SGHRS, CDR2 YFSETQ. CDR3 loop: CASSLAATNEKLFF. CDR3 in DNA: TGCGCCAGCAGCTTGGCCGCAACTAATGAAAAACTGTTTTTT.

V and J are TRBV7-9 and TRBJ2-7, with 8 positions matching TRBD1. CDR3 size: 14 residues. Germline V gives CDR1 SEHNR, CDR2 FQNEAQ (reference sequence). Losses at the gene ends were 5 bases for V and 2 bases for J; bases not matched to a gene: 5. The CDR3 DNA reads as TGTGCCAGCAGCCAATGGGACAGGACCTACGAGCAGTACTTC. It is translated as CASSQWDRTYEQYF.

The J gene is TRBJ1-1, the V gene TRBV5-1; 7 bases are shared with TRBD1. This CDR3 region has 16 residues. Germline trimming cut 1 base from V and 0 bases from J; bases unmatched to any gene: 6. Germline V gene lookup returns CDR1 SGHRS and CDR2 YFSETQ. The DNA of the CDR3 is TGCGCCAGCAGCTTGAGGGAGGGGACAGTGAACACTGAAGCTTTCTTT. Translated, it gives CASSLREGTVNTEAFF. The variable domain in full, with the rest retrieved from reference TRBV5-1 and TRBJ1-1, is KAGVTQTPRYLIKTRGQQVTLSCSPISGHRSVSWYQQTPGQGLQFLFEYFSETQRNKGNFPGRFSGRQFSNSRSEMNVSTLELGDSALYLCASSLREGTVNTEAFFGQGTRLTVV.

V usage is TRBV5-1 and J usage is TRBJ2-7; 11 nucleotides align to TRBD2. Trimming at V came to 0 bases and at J to 2 bases, leaving 4 bases not matched to a gene. Germline loops: CDR1 SGHRS, CDR2 YFSETQ. The CDR3 has 16 residues. CDR3 region: CASSLAASGGTYEQYF. As DNA, the CDR3 is TGCGCCAGCAGCTTGGCGGCTAGCGGGGGGACCTACGAGCAGTACTTC.

V usage is TRBV5-1 and J usage is TRBJ2-5; 12 bases fit TRBD2. The V and J ends lost 4 bases and 5 bases, in that order; junction bases with no gene match: 6. The CDR3 runs 15 residues. Germline V CDR1 and CDR2: SGHRS, YFSETQ. This chain's CDR3 is CASSQTTSGGETQYF. Written as DNA, the CDR3 is TGCGCCAGCAGCCAAACGACTAGCGGGGGTGAGACCCAGTACTTC.

V and J are TRBV4-1 and TRBJ2-3; no clear D gene. The CDR3 sequence is 13 residues long. The ends were cut back, 3 bases at V and 2 bases at J, with 6 bases in the middle. Looked up from germline, CDR1 is MGHRA and CDR2 is YSYEKL. The CDR3 DNA reads TGCGCCAGCAGCCACTTTTACACAGATACGCAGTATTTT. Translating gives CASSHFYTDTQYF.